This is a list of T cell receptor beta chains from one sample in a study of cytomegalovirus exposure and HLA in healthy donors. The repertoire was sequenced with immunoSEQ multiplex PCR; TCRdb's copy has only in-frame clones and lacks some. The table lists more than 95,000 clones, about 81% of them singletons. The sequenced material came from PBMCs. Receptor source: a woman in her forties or fifties in good health and CMV-seropositive. CDR3s include the opening cysteine and the closing phenylalanine or tryptophan. The D gene is left open where the match is weak. Some rows have no size entry. The others give once, few or many, or a class for an expanded clone.

TRBV4-3	TRBD1	.	TRBJ1-1	TGCGCCAGCAGCCAAGGGACAGGCTATGAAGCTTTCTTT	CASSQGTGYEAFF
TRBV6-6	.	.	TRBJ1-1	TGTGCCAGCAGTACACGGACAAATGAAGCTTTCTTT	CASSTRTNEAFF
TRBV6-1	.	.	TRBJ1-3	TGTGCCAGCAGTGCACAGGGAAACACCATATATTTT	CASSAQGNTIYF
TRBV4-2	.	.	TRBJ2-7	TGTGCCAGCAGCCAAGAGAGCCAGTGGAGCTACGAGCAGTACTTC	CASSQESQWSYEQYF
TRBV10-3	TRBD2	.	TRBJ2-1	TGTGCCATCAGTGAACGGCGGGGGGACCGGAATGAGCAGTTCTTC	CAISERRGDRNEQFF
TRBV2	TRBD1	.	TRBJ2-7	TGTGCCACCAGACAGGGGGTTTTCTACGAGCAGTACTTC	CATRQGVFYEQYF
TRBV30	TRBD2	.	TRBJ2-5	TGTGCCTGGACCCTTGGACTAGGAGACGAGACCCAGTACTTC	CAWTLGLGDETQYF
TRBV12-5	.	once	TRBJ2-3	TGTGCTAGTGGCAAATCAGGGGGGCCAGATACGCAGTATTTT	CASGKSGGPDTQYF
TRBV28	.	few	TRBJ1-3	TGTGCCAGCACCTCGACAGGAATAGAACGAAACACCATATATTTT	CASTSTGIERNTIYF
TRBV6-6	TRBD1	.	TRBJ2-7	TGTGCCAGCAGTCCCGACCCGGGACAGGGTTCCTACGAGCAGTACTTC	CASSPDPGQGSYEQYF
TRBV10-3	TRBD1	few	TRBJ1-2	TGTGCCATCACGAGGCAGGGGGCTTATGGCTACACCTTC	CAITRQGAYGYTF
TRBV5-8	.	.	TRBJ1-1	TGTGCCAGCAGCCCCTGGGGGCGCCTTGAAGCTTTCTTT	CASSPWGRLEAFF
TRBV6-4	TRBD2	once	TRBJ2-4	TGTGCCAGCAGTGGGACTAGCGGGAGGGCGGGCAAAAACATTCAGTACTTC	CASSGTSGRAGKNIQYF
TRBV7-2	.	.	TRBJ2-3	TGTGCCAGCAGCCGTCCGCGGGATACGCAGTATTTT	CASSRPRDTQYF
TRBV30	TRBD2	.	TRBJ2-2	TGTGCCTGGAGTCGCCTTAGCGGGAGATCGGCCGGGGAGCTGTTTTTT	CAWSRLSGRSAGELFF
TRBV7-2	.	.	TRBJ1-2	TGTGCCAGCAGCTATGCCCAGGGGTCCTATGGCTACACCTTC	CASSYAQGSYGYTF
TRBV5-1	TRBD1	.	TRBJ2-7	TGCGCCAGCAGCTTGGCAACAGGGGGCCAATACGAGCAGTACTTC	CASSLATGGQYEQYF
TRBV9	TRBD2	.	TRBJ2-3	TGTGCCAGCAGCCTACTAGCGGGGACCACAGATACGCAGTATTTT	CASSLLAGTTDTQYF
TRBV29-1	TRBD1	.	TRBJ2-2	TGCAGCGTTGAAGTAAGGACAGGGGTTAGGACCGGGGAGCTGTTTTTT	CSVEVRTGVRTGELFF
TRBV7-2	.	few	TRBJ1-5	TGTGCCAGCAGACCATCGGGGGGCTATAGCAATCAGCCCCAGCATTTT	CASRPSGGYSNQPQHF
TRBV11-2	TRBD2	.	TRBJ2-7	TGTGCCAGCAGCTCAGGACTAGCGAGCCACGAGCAGTACTTC	CASSSGLASHEQYF
TRBV5-1	TRBD2	.	TRBJ2-7	TGCGCCAGCAGCTTGGAAGTGCGGGGGTCAGCGATCCCTTACGAGCAGTACTTC	CASSLEVRGSAIPYEQYF
TRBV4-1	.	.	TRBJ1-1	TGCGCCAGCAGCCAAGGGTGGGGAGCAGACACTGAAGCTTTCTTT	CASSQGWGADTEAFF
TRBV4-3	TRBD1	.	TRBJ2-1	TGCGCCAGCAGCCAAGATCTTGGGGACAGCTCCTACAATGAGCAGTTCTTC	CASSQDLGDSSYNEQFF
TRBV11-2	TRBD2	.	TRBJ2-7	TGTGCCAGCAGCGCCGGACTAGCGGGGTACTACGAGCAGTACTTC	CASSAGLAGYYEQYF
TRBV4-2	TRBD1	.	TRBJ2-5	TGTGCCAGCAGCCAAGATCCGGCCTTAGGGGGCGAGACCCAGTACTTC	CASSQDPALGGETQYF
TRBV4-1	TRBD1	once	TRBJ1-6	TGCGCCAGCAGCCAAGACGGACAGGGAAGGAATTCACCCCTCCACTTT	CASSQDGQGRNSPLHF
TRBV2	.	.	TRBJ1-4	TGTGCCAGCAGTGTAAACAGGGTTGGAGAAAAACTGTTTTTT	CASSVNRVGEKLFF
TRBV6-4	TRBD2	once	TRBJ2-1	TGTGCCAGCAGTGTATTAGCGGGAGGGCAGCATGAGCAGTTCTTC	CASSVLAGGQHEQFF
TRBV6-1	.	.	TRBJ2-1	TGTGCCAGCAGTGAAGGTCCAGGGGAAAGCTACAATGAGCAGTTCTTC	CASSEGPGESYNEQFF
TRBV6-4	.	.	TRBJ2-5	TGTGGCTACTGGATGTGGCTCGTCGGGTGGACCCAGTACTTC	CGYWMWLVGWTQYF
TRBV7-9	.	.	TRBJ1-2	TGTGCCAGCAGTTTCCCAGAGGGCGGCCATCGGGGCTACACCTTC	CASSFPEGGHRGYTF
TRBV6-5	TRBD1	.	TRBJ2-4	TGTGCCAGCAGCTTACAGGGGGCCAAAAACATTCAGTACTTC	CASSLQGAKNIQYF
TRBV27	TRBD1	.	TRBJ1-2	TGTGCCACCCTATCCGGGACAGGGGTCTATGGCTACACCTTC	CATLSGTGVYGYTF
TRBV6-5	TRBD1	.	TRBJ1-1	TGTGCCAGCAGGTCGACAGGGGGAACTGAAGCTTTCTTT	CASRSTGGTEAFF
TRBV19	.	few	TRBJ1-6	TGTGCCAGTAGTATAGAGGGTTTAGGGGCCCTCCACTTT	CASSIEGLGALHF
TRBV2	TRBD1	.	TRBJ2-3	TGTGCCAGCTCCCGGGACAGGGGTCCAGATACGCAGTATTTT	CASSRDRGPDTQYF